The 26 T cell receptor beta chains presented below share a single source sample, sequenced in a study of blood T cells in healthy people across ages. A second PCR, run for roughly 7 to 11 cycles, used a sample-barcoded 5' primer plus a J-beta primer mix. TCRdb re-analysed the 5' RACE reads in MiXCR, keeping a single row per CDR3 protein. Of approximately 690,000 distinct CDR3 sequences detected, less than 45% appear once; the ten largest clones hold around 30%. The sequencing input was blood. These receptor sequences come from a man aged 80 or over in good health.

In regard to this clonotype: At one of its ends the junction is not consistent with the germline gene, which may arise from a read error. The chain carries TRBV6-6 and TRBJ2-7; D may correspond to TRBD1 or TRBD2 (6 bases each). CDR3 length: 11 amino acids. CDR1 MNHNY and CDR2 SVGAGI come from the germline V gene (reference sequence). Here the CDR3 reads CAAGEEGEQYF. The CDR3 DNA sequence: TGCGCCGCAGGGGAGGAGGGCGAGCAGTACTTC.

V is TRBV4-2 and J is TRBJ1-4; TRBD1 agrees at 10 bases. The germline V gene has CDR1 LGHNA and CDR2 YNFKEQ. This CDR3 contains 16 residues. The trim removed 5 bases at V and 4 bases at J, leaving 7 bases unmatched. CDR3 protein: CASSKGQGSNNEKLFF. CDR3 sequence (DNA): TGTGCCAGCAGCAAGGGACAGGGGAGTAATAATGAAAAACTGTTTTTT.

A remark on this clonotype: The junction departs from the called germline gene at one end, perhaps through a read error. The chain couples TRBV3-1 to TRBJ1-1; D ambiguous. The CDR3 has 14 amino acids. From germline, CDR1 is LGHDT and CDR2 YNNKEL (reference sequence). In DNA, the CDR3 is TGTGCCGGCAGCCCGGACCCGGGGAGCACTGAAGCTTTCTTT. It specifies CAGSPDPGSTEAFF.

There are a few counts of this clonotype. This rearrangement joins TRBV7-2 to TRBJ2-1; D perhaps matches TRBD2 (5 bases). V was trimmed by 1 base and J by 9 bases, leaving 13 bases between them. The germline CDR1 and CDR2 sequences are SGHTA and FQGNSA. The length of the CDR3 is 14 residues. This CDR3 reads CASSLEVRGREQFF. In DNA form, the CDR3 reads TGTGCCAGCAGCTTAGAGGTTCGGGGTCGTGAGCAGTTCTTC.

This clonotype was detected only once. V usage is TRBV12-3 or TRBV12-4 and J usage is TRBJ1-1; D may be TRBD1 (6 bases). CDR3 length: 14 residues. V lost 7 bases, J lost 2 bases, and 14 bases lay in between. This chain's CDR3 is CASTSRGGNTEAFF. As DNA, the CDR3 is TGTGCCAGCACTTCTCGAGGGGGAAACACTGAAGCTTTCTTT.

Here the CDR3 reads CASSQGPTRNQPQHF. The CDR3 nucleotides are TGTGCCAGCAGCCAAGGACCCACCCGCAATCAGCCCCAGCATTTT. The chain couples TRBV3-1 to TRBJ1-5; D unclear. V lost 1 base to trimming and J lost 2 bases, with 9 bases between them. From germline, CDR1 is LGHDT and CDR2 YNNKEL (reference sequence). The CDR3 runs to 15 residues.

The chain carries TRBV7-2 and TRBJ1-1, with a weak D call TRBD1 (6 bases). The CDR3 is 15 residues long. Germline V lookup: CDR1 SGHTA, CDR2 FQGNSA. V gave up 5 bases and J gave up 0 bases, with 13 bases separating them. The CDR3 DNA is TGTGCCAGCAGCCCCAATGAGGGGGTGAACACTGAAGCTTTCTTT. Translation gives CASSPNEGVNTEAFF.

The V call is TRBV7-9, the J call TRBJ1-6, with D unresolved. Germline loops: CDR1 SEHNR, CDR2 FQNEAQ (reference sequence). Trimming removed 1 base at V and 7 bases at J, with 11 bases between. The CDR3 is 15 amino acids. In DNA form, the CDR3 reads TGTGCCAGCAGCTTAGAACAGACTCAAAATTCACCCCTCCACTTT. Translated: CASSLEQTQNSPLHF.

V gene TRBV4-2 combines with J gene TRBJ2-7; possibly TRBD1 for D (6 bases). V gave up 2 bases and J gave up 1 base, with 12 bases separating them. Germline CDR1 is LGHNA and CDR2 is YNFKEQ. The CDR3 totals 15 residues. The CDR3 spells CASSQSTGSSYEQYF. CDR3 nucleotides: TGTGCCAGCAGCCAATCGACAGGTAGTTCCTACGAGCAGTACTTC.

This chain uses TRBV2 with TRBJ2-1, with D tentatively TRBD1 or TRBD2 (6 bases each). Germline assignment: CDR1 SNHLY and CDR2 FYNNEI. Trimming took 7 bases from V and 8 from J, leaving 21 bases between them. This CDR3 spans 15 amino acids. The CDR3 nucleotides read TGTGCCAGCAACCAACAGGGAGGAGGAAACTATGAGCAGTTCTTC. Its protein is CASNQQGGGNYEQFF. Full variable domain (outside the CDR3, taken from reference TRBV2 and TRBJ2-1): EPEVTQTPSHQVTQMGQEVILRCVPISNHLYFYWYRQILGQKVEFLVSFYNNEISEKSEIFDDQFSVERPDGSNFTLKIRSTKLEDSAMYFCASNQQGGGNYEQFFGPGTRLTVL.

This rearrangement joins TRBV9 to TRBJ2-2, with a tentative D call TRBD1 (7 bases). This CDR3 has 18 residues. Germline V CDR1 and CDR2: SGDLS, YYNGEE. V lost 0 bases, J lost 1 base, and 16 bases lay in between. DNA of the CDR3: TGTGCCAGCAGCGTAGACTGGAGGGACAGCAGGAACACCGGGGAGCTGTTTTTT. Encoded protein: CASSVDWRDSRNTGELFF.

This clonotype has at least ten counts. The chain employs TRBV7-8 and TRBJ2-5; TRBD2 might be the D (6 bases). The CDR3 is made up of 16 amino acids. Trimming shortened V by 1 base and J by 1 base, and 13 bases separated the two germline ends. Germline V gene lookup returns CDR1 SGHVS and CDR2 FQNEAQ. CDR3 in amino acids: CASSLGWNGGQETQYF. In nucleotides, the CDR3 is TGTGCCAGCAGCTTAGGCTGGAACGGGGGCCAAGAGACCCAGTACTTC.

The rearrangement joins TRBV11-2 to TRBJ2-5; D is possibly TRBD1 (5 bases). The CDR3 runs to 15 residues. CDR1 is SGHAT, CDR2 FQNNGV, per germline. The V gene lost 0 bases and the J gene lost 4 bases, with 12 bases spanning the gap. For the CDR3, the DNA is TGTGCCAGCAGCTTAGAGGGGCAGCCCGTAGAGACCCAGTACTTC. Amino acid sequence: CASSLEGQPVETQYF.

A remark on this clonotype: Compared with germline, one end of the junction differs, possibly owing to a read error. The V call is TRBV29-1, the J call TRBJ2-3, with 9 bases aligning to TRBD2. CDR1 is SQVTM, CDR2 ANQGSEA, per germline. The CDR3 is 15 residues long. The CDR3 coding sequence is TGCAACGTTGAAGGGCGGGGGGGCCGGACAGATACGCAGTATTTT. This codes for CNVEGRGGRTDTQYF.

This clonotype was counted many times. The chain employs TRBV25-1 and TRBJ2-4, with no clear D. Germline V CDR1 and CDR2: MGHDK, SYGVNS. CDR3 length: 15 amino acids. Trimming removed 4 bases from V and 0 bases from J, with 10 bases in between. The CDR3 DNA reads TGTGCCAGCAGTGGGGTCAGCCTAGCCAAAAACATTCAGTACTTC. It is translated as CASSGVSLAKNIQYF.

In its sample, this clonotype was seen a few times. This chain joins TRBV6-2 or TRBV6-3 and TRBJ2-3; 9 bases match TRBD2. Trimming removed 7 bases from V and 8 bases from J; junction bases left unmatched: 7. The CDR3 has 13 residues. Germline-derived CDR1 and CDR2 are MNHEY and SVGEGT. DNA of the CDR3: TGTGCCAGCACCGGGACTAGCCCCGGTACGCAGTATTTT. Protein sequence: CASTGTSPGTQYF.

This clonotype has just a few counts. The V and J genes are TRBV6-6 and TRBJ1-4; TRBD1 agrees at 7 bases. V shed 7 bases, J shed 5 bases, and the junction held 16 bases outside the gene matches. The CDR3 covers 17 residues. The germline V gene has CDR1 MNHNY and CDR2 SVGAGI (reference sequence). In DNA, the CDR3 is TGTGCCAGCATTCATGCGGGACAGCGGAAATTGAATGAAAAACTGTTTTTT. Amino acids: CASIHAGQRKLNEKLFF.

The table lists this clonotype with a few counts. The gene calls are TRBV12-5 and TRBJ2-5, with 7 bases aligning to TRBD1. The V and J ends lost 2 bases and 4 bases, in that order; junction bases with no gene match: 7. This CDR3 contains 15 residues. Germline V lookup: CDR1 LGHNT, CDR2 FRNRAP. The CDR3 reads CASGLPSTGLETQYF. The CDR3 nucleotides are TGTGCTAGTGGTTTGCCCTCGACAGGGTTAGAGACCCAGTACTTC. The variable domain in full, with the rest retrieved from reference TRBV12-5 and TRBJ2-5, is DARVTQTPRHKVTEMGQEVTMRCQPILGHNTVFWYRQTMMQGLELLAYFRNRAPLDDSGMPKDRFSAEMPDATLATLKIQPSEPRDSAVYFCASGLPSTGLETQYFGPGTRLLVL.

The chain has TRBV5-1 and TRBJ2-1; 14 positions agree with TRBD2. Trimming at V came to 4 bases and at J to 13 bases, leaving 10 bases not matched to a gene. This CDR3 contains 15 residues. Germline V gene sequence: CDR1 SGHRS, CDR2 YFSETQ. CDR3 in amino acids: CASSTGLAGEETQFF. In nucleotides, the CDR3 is TGCGCCAGCAGCACGGGACTAGCGGGAGAGGAGACCCAGTTCTTC.

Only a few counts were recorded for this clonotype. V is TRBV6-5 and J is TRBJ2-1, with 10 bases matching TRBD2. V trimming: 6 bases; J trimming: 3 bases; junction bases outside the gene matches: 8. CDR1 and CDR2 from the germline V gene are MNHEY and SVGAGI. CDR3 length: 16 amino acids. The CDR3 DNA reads TGTGCCAGCAGAGCCGCACTAGCGGGAATCTACAATGAGCAGTTCTTC. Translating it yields CASRAALAGIYNEQFF.

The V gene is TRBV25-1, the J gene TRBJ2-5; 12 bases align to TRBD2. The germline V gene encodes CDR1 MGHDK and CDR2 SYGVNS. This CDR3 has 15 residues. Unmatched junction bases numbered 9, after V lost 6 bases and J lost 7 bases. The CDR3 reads CASSKKGLAGGTQYF. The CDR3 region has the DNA TGTGCCAGCAGCAAGAAGGGACTAGCGGGCGGGACCCAGTACTTC.

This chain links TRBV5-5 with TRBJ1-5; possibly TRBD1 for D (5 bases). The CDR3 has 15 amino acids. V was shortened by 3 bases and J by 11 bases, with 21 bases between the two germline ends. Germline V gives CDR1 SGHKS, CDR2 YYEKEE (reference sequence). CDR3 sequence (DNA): TGTGCCAGCAGCTCAAAGGGGTATCTCCAAGAGACCCAGCATTTT. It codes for CASSSKGYLQETQHF. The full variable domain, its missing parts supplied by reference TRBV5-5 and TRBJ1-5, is DAGVTQSPTHLIKTRGQQVTLRCSPISGHKSVSWYQQVLGQGPQFIFQYYEKEERGRGNFPDRFSARQFPNYSSELNVNALLLGDSALYLCASSSKGYLQETQHFGDGTRLSIL.

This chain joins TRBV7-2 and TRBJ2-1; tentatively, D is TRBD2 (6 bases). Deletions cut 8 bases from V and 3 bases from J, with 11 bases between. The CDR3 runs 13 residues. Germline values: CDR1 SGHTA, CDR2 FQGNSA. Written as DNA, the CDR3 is TGTACCAGCGGGAGGCAGAACTACAATGAGCAGTTCTTC. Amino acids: CTSGRQNYNEQFF. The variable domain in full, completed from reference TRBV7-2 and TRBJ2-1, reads GAGVSQSPSNKVTEKGKDVELRCDPISGHTALYWYRQSLGQGLEFLIYFQGNSAPDKSGLPSDRFSAERTGGSVSTLTIQRTQQEDSAVYLCTSGRQNYNEQFFGPGTRLTVL.

The CDR3 nucleotides read TGCAGCCTAGAGCGGGACTCCTACAATGAGCAGTTCTTC. Its translation is CSLERDSYNEQFF. The gene calls are TRBV29-1 and TRBJ2-1; 7 bases are a match to TRBD2. This CDR3 contains 13 residues. Germline CDR1 is SQVTM and CDR2 is ANQGSEA. J was trimmed by 0 bases and V by 8 bases; bases with no gene match: 4.

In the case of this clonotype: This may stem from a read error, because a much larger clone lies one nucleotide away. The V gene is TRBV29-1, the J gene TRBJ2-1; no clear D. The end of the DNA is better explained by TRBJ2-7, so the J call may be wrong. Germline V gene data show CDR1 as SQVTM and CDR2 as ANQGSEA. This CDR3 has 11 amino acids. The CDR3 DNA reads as TGCAGCGTTGTCCCCTACAATGAGCAGTACTTC. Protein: CSVVPYNEQYF.

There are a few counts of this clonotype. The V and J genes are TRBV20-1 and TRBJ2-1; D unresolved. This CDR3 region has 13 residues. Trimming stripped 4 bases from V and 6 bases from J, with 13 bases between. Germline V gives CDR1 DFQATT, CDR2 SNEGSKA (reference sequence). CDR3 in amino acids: CSATGLLGNEQFF. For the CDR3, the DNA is TGCAGTGCTACGGGTCTTTTGGGCAATGAGCAGTTCTTC.